There are a few counts of the clone carrying this TCR beta chain. TCRalpha and TCRbeta libraries used 5'RACE with constant-segment primers and UMIs. TCRdb passed the 5' RACE reads through MiXCR, listing each CDR3 protein once. In the table there are around 250,000 distinct CDR3 sequences, approximately 9% of which are singletons. This sample stems from a study of T-cell memory formation after mild COVID-19. This CDR3 has 14 amino acids. Looked up from germline, CDR1 is SGDLS and CDR2 is YYNGEE. V was clipped by 3 bases and J by 2 bases; unmatched bases: 3. The V and J genes are TRBV9 and TRBJ2-7; 9 bases line up with TRBD2. The TCR was taken from a man aged 18-30 years who had mild COVID-19 (a few samples of this study predate the infection). Cell type and time point are not known. What was sequenced was PBMCs or a T cell subset sorted from them (not recorded which). CDR3 loop: CASSETSGTYEQYF. The CDR3 DNA follows: TGTGCCAGCAGCGAGACTAGCGGAACCTACGAGCAGTACTTC.